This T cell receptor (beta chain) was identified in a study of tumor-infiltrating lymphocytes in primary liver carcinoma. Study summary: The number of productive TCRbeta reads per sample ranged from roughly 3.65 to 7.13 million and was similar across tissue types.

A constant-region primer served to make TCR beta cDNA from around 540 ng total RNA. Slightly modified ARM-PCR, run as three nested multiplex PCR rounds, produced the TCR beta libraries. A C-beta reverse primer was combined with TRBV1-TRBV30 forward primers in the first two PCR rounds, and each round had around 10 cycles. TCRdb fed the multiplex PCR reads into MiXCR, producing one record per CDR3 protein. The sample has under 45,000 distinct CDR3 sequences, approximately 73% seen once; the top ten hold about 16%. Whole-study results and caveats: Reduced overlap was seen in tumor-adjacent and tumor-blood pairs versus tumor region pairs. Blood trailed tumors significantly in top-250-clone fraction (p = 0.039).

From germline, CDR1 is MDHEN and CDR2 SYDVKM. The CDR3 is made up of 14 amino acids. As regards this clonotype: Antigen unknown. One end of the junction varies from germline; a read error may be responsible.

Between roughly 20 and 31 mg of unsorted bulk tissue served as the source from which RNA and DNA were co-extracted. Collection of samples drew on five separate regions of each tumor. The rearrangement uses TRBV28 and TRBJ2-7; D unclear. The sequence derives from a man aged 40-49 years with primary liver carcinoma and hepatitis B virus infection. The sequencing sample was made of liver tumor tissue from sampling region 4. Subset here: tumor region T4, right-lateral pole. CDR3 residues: CASSFLVNSYEQYF. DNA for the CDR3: TGTGCCAGCAGTTTCCTGGTAAACTCCTATGAGCAGTACTTC. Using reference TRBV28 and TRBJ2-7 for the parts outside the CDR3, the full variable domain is DVKVTQSSRYLVKRTGEKVFLECVQDMDHENMFWYRQDPGLGLRLIYFSYDVKMKEKGDIPEGYSVSREKKERFSLILESASTNQTSMYLCASSFLVNSYEQYFGPGTRLTVT.